This entry concerns a single T cell receptor beta chain. Its target is unknown. This specimen belongs to a study of T cell responses to AZD1222 COVID-19 vaccine. CDR3 length: 13 amino acids. The germline V gene has CDR1 SGHNT and CDR2 YENEEA. V dropped 5 bases and J dropped 6 bases, with 10 bases sitting between them. Profiled with immunoSEQ multiplex PCR; TCRdb holds only in-frame clones, not every one. The table records 95,000 or so clones, 70% to 90% of them present only once. Notes on the study in general: Vaccine-related CD4 TCRs covered spike, predominating at 160-218 and 743-854. Breadth and depth of Spike-specific TCRs rose after two AZD1222 doses. Regions left unmutated in variants are reportedly the target of nearly half of spike-specific TCRs. Donors in the cohort were predominantly white British and more often female, and clonal diversity was possibly underestimated.

This receptor was taken from an adult in good health. Specimen: peripheral blood, collected on day 0 of AZD1222 vaccination. The chain couples TRBV11-3 to TRBJ2-2; possible D gene TRBD2, 7 bases. CDR3 sequence reads: CASSPGGPGELFF. For the CDR3, the DNA is TGTGCCAGCAGCCCCGGGGGGCCCGGGGAGCTGTTTTTT.